The source of this TCR beta chain is a study of T cell repertoires in cytomegalovirus infection (dated by TCRdb to about 2019). About the full investigation: Alongside well-studied HLA-B-restricted epitopes, the peptide stimulations were aimed at recently identified HLA-C-restricted CMV epitopes, whose presentation resists viral immunomodulation. Because public TCR beta signatures pointed to carriage of CMV infection together with the matching HLA type, the HLA type of each donor mattered for the analysis. Study-level results and caveats: In both this cohort and an independent cohort of 350 or so donors, the cumulative frequency of public TCR beta family members distinguished carriers of CMV infection plus the relevant HLA type. The ex vivo response was dominated by HLA-C-restricted CMV-specific TCR beta clonotypes, and the single most frequent clonotype in two of eight donors was supplied by these HLA-C-restricted clonotypes.

As regards this clonotype: What this receptor recognizes is not known. Per-base qualities were not stored, and no clone one base away is much larger.

The meaning of the sample's treatment or condition label: in vitro stimulation with specific CMV peptide epitopes to enrich CMV-specific T cells. Including the terminal cysteine and phenylalanine, the CDR3 comprises 14 residues. Only CDR3 DNA is held: 42 bases, read in frame from base 1. The germline V gene (reference sequence) supplies CDR1 SEHNR and CDR2 FQNEAQ. V is reduced by 5 bases and J by 2 bases, leaving a spacing of 11 bases between them. Sequencing relied on an Illumina HiSeq 1500. In-frame beta chains were kept once TCRdb had trimmed the public reads at Q25 with fastp and called clones with MiXCR. Rows merge per CDR3 protein into single entries with the most common DNA and genes. This sample lists 110,000 to 150,000 distinct CDR3 sequences; about 31% were detected once. The ten largest clones add up to roughly half of the sample.

Sample: CD8+ T cells from cultured PBMCs, taken from culture after CMV antigen stimulation. The chain was built from TRBV7-9 and TRBJ2-3, with no reliable assignment of the D segment. The sequence was obtained from a human donor in good health (CMV status not recorded). Some clones in this sample may be carry-over from other donors' samples. The DNA sequence is given as TGTGCCAGCAGCGGAGACTGGGCCACAGATACGCAGTATTTT. It is translated as CASSGDWATDTQYF.